This T cell receptor (beta chain) was obtained from a study of blood T cell repertoires in COVID-19. Germline values: CDR1 KGHSH, CDR2 LQKENI. V lost 5 bases to trimming and J lost 0 bases, with 10 bases between them. The CDR3 loop spans 15 amino acids. Clones were sequenced by immunoSEQ multiplex PCR, and TCRdb holds only the in-frame ones, with some missing. The sample shows approximately 50,000 clones, 70% to 80% of them seen only once. This clonotype originated in a man aged 70 or older with acute or convalescent COVID-19. Sequenced input: peripheral blood. The V gene is TRBV18, the J gene TRBJ2-2; D possibly corresponds to TRBD1 (5 bases). In nucleotides, the CDR3 is TGTGCCAGCTCATTACAGGTTCCGAACACCGGGGAGCTGTTTTTT. Residues: CASSLQVPNTGELFF.